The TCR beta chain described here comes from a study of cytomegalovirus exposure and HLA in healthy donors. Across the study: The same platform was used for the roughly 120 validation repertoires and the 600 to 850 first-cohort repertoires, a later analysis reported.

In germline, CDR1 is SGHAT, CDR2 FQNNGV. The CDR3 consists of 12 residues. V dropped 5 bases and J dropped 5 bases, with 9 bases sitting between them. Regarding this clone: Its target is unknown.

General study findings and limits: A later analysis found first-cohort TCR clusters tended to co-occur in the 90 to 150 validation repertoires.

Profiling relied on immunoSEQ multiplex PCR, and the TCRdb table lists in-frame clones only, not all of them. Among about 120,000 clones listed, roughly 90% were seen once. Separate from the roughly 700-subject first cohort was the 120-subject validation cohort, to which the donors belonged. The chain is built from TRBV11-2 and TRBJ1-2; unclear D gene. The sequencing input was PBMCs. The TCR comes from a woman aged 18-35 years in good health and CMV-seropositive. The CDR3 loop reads CASSATLYGYTF. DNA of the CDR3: TGTGCCAGCAGCGCCACGCTATATGGCTACACCTTC.